The clone carrying this TCR beta chain has more than one count but fewer than ten. Germline lookup yields CDR1 SGHDT and CDR2 YYEEEE. V lost 1 base and J lost 4, with 5 bases in between. The CDR3 is 12 amino acids. This specimen comes from a study of beta chain features in type 1 diabetes. Expressed TCRB transcripts were sequenced because the entire RNA isolate underwent reverse transcription. Some clones are missing from TCRdb's copy, which holds only in-frame ones; the method was immunoSEQ multiplex PCR. In the table there are 200,000 to 250,000 clones, approximately 11% of which are singletons. The TCR originated in a man aged 18 to 29 in good health. The sequencing input was central memory CD4+ T cells from blood. The rearrangement joins TRBV5-6 to TRBJ2-5; no definite D call. The CDR3 sequence: CASSLNGETQYF. CDR3 nucleotide sequence: TGTGCCAGCAGCTTGAATGGAGAGACCCAGTACTTC.